This T cell receptor beta chain was captured by sequencing in a study of identical twins. Study-level points and caveats: Alpha sequences out of frame and shared by twins had excess low generation probability. The study found that models underestimated out-of-frame TCR alpha sharing in monozygotic twins.

Germline V gene lookup returns CDR1 SEHNR and CDR2 FQNEAQ (reference sequence). V lost 5 bases and J lost 5; bases outside the gene matches: 8. CDR3 size: 14 residues. Template switching added a universal primer site; cDNA carried unique molecular identifiers. TCRdb called the 5' RACE reads again in MiXCR, with one record for every CDR3 protein. The sample carries 690,000 or so distinct CDR3 sequences, around 8.6% recorded once. A note on this clonotype: Its cognate antigen is unknown.

This sample was shared with a second study, whose subject was yellow fever vaccine responses in identical twins. That study adds: Twins' vaccine T cell response reportedly seemed partly convergent, partly personalized.

This chain links TRBV7-9 with TRBJ2-5; TRBD1 matches 7 bases. Sequenced input: PBMCs. This TCR was recovered from a woman aged 18-30 years in good health. The DNA for the CDR3 is TGTGCCAGCAGCCTAGAAGGGGGCTGGGAGACCCAGTACTTC. Encoded protein: CASSLEGGWETQYF.